This is a list of T cell receptor beta chains from one sample in a study of identical twins. A single record per CDR3 protein comes from TCRdb applying MiXCR to the 5' RACE reads. The sample includes 1.5 million to 2 million distinct CDR3 sequences, less than 40% of them seen just once. Sequenced: cord blood. The receptors derive from a newborn girl in good health. Each CDR3 is given with its conserved first and last residue. The D gene is left open where the match is weak. Part of the rows lack a size; the others show once, few, many or a class for expanded clones.

j_gene | d_gene | v_gene | abundance | CDR3nt | CDR3aa
TRBJ2-1 | NA | TRBV11-2 | NA | TGTGCCAGCAAATCCCGGGACCCCGGGAATGAGCAGTTCTTC | CASKSRDPGNEQFF
TRBJ2-7 | NA | TRBV5-1 | NA | TGCGCCAGCAGCAGAGGGGTTCCCTCCTTGAGCTCCTACGAGCAGTACTTC | CASSRGVPSLSSYEQYF
TRBJ2-7 | TRBD2 | TRBV20-1 | few | TGCAGTGCCTCCGGGACTAGACGCCACGAGCAGTACTTC | CSASGTRRHEQYF
TRBJ1-1 | NA | TRBV7-2 | NA | TGTGCCAGCAGCTTAGTTAAGGAGGGGCGGACTTTCTTT | CASSLVKEGRTFF
TRBJ1-2 | TRBD1 | TRBV28 | NA | TGTGCCAGCACCGTCGACAGGGGATATGGCTACACCTTC | CASTVDRGYGYTF
TRBJ2-1 | NA | TRBV5-6 | once | TGTGCCAGCAGCTTGGGCCAATCGCGTCTTAGCTCCTACAATGAGCAGTTCTTC | CASSLGQSRLSSYNEQFF
TRBJ1-4 | TRBD1 | TRBV6-5 | many | TGTGCCAGCAGTTACAGACAGGGTTACGAAAAACTGTTTTTT | CASSYRQGYEKLFF
TRBJ2-3 | NA | TRBV11-1 | NA | TGTGCCAGCAGCGAGACCGACCCATACACAGATACGCAGTATTTT | CASSETDPYTDTQYF
TRBJ2-1 | NA | TRBV5-6 | many | TGTGCCAGCACAAGACTGGCCTACAATGAGCAGTTCTTC | CASTRLAYNEQFF
TRBJ1-6 | NA | TRBV5-1 | NA | TGCGCCAGCAGCCCGGACAGACGTAATTCACCCCTCCACTTT | CASSPDRRNSPLHF
TRBJ2-2 | TRBD2 | TRBV6-2/TRBV6-3 | NA | TGTGCCAGCAGTTATGAGGCTAGCGGCCGCACCGGGGAGCTGTTTTTT | CASSYEASGRTGELFF
TRBJ2-5 | TRBD2 | TRBV24-1 | NA | TGTGCCACCAGTGATCCACTAGCGGTAGCCTTCAATGAGCAGTACTTC | CATSDPLAVAFNEQYF
TRBJ1-5 | TRBD1 | TRBV5-1 | few | TGCGCCAGCAGCTCCGGGGACAGGGACAATCAGCCCCAGCATTTT | CASSSGDRDNQPQHF
TRBJ1-1 | NA | TRBV2 | NA | TGTGCCAGCAGTGTTCTCGAGAACACTGAAGCTTTCTTT | CASSVLENTEAFF
TRBJ2-2 | NA | TRBV3-1 | NA | TGTGCCAGCAGCCAAGCATCAGCGAACACCGGGGAGCTGTTTTTT | CASSQASANTGELFF
TRBJ2-4 | NA | TRBV4-1 | NA | TGCGCCAGCAGCCAAGTGGGGGCGGAAAACATTCAGTACTTC | CASSQVGAENIQYF
TRBJ2-5 | NA | TRBV20-1 | NA | TGCAGTGCCTTCAGGGGAATAGAGACCCAGTACTTC | CSAFRGIETQYF
TRBJ2-3 | NA | TRBV28 | NA | TGTGCCAGCAGTTTTTGGAGGGGGGCCTACACAGATACGCAGTATTTT | CASSFWRGAYTDTQYF
TRBJ1-4 | TRBD1 | TRBV7-8 | NA | TGTGCCAGCAGCCAGACCGACAGGGGAAGAACTAATGAAAAACTGTTTTTT | CASSQTDRGRTNEKLFF
TRBJ1-2 | NA | TRBV27 | many | TGTGCCAGCAGTTTCCGGGGCTCTAACTATGGCTACACCTTC | CASSFRGSNYGYTF
TRBJ2-7 | NA | TRBV28 | NA | TGTGCCACCACGAGTACTACCTCCTACGAGCAGTACTTC | CATTSTTSYEQYF
TRBJ1-1 | NA | TRBV7-9 | NA | TGTGCCAGCAGAGCCGACAGGATGAACACTGAAGCTTTCTTT | CASRADRMNTEAFF
TRBJ2-3 | NA | TRBV20-1 | few | TGCAGTGCTACAGGACAGATCACAGATACGCAGTATTTT | CSATGQITDTQYF
TRBJ2-7 | TRBD2 | TRBV6-2/TRBV6-3 | few | TGTGCCACCGCGGTAGCGGGAGGTGCCCACGAGCAGTACTTC | CATAVAGGAHEQYF
TRBJ2-3 | TRBD2 | TRBV7-8 | NA | TGTGTCAGCAGCCCAAGCGGGGGGAGCACAGATACGCAGTATTTT | CVSSPSGGSTDTQYF
TRBJ2-7 | NA | TRBV28 | once | TGTGCCAGCAGTCCCTGGACTACCTTTGCCTACGAGCAGTACTTC | CASSPWTTFAYEQYF
TRBJ2-7 | NA | TRBV27 | NA | TGTGCCAGCAGTTTACAGGCACCTTACGAGCAGTACTTC | CASSLQAPYEQYF
TRBJ2-7 | TRBD2 | TRBV2 | NA | TGTGCCAGCAGTGAATGTTTCTGCGGGAGGCTCAACGAGCAGTACTTC | CASSECFCGRLNEQYF